The clone carrying this TCR delta chain has only a few counts. A far more abundant clone sits one base away, making this likely a read error. Other DNA variants within this sample encode the same CDR3. CDR1 is TSWWSYY, CDR2 QGS, per germline. V dropped 4 bases and J dropped 0; count of bases not matched to a gene: 18. The CDR3 contains 21 residues. This record belongs to a study of human gamma delta and Vdelta1 T cells. TCRdb re-called the PCR reads using CATT. The sample contains about 690 delta-chain clones, roughly 11% of which appear only once. This TCR came from a human donor in good health. The source material was differentiated CD27- Vdelta1 gamma-delta T cells from blood. The chain combines TRDV1 with TRDJ1; 12 positions agree with TRDD3. The chain's CDR3 is CALGVGPVLAWGIRHTDKLIF. In nucleotides, the CDR3 is TGTGCTCTTGGGGTTGGCCCTGTCTTAGCCTGGGGGATACGACACACCGATAAACTCATCTTT.